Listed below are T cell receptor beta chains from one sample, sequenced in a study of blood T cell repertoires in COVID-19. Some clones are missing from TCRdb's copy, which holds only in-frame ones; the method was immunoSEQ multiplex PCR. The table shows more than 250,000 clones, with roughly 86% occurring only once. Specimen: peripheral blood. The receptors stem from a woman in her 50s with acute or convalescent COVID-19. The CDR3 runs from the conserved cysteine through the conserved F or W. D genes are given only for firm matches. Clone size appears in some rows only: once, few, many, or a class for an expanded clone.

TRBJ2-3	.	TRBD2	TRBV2	TGTGCCAGCAGTGGACTAGCGGTTACAGATACGCAGTATTTT	CASSGLAVTDTQYF
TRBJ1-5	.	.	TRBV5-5	TGTGCCAGCAGCCAGGAGGATCAGCCCCAGCATTTT	CASSQEDQPQHF
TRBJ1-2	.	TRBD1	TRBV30	TGTGCCTGGAGGGACCCAGGACAGGGCGACTATGGCTACACCTTC	CAWRDPGQGDYGYTF
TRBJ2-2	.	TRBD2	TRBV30	TGTGCCTGGAGTGTACGCCCGACTAGCGGGAGACGAGTCGGGGAGCTGTTTTTT	CAWSVRPTSGRRVGELFF
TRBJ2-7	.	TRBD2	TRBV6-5	TGTGCCGGCACCGGGACTAAAATCCAGGAGCAGTACTTC	CAGTGTKIQEQYF
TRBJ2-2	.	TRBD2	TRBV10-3	TGTGCCATCAGCGGGGGGTTCGAGGACACCGGGGAGCTGTTTTTT	CAISGGFEDTGELFF
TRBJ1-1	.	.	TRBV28	TGTGCCAGCAGTCCTCCGGCCCTGGGGGGTCGTGCTTTCTTT	CASSPPALGGRAFF
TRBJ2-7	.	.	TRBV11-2	TGTGCCAGCAGCTTACAGAGACTGACGCGGAACGAGCAGTACTTC	CASSLQRLTRNEQYF
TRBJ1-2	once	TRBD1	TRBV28	TGTGCCAGCAGTCCAAGCGACAGGGGGGGTGGCTACACCTTC	CASSPSDRGGGYTF
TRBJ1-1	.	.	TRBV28	TGTGCCAGCAGTTTTCCGCGACAGTGGAACACTGAAGCTTTCTTT	CASSFPRQWNTEAFF
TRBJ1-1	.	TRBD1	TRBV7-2	TGTGCCAGCAGTTTGGACAGGGAATCCCTGAACACTGAAGCTTTCTTT	CASSLDRESLNTEAFF
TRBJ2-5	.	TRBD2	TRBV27	TGTGCCAGCAGTCCCCTCTGGACTAGCGGGGGACAAGAGACCCAGTACTTC	CASSPLWTSGGQETQYF
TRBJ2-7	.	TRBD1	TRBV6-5	TGTGCCAGCAGTTACGAGGGACAGGGATGGGACGAGCAGTACTTC	CASSYEGQGWDEQYF
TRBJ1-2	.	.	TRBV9	TGTGCCAGCAGCGTAGCAGGGTTTGATACGGATGGCTACACCTTC	CASSVAGFDTDGYTF
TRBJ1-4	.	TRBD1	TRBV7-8	TGTGCCAGCAGCTACCGACAGGGGGATGGGGAAAAACTGTTTTTT	CASSYRQGDGEKLFF
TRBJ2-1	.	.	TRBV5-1	TGCGCCAGCAGCTTGGGCCCTTCTAGGGGAGGTGATGAGCAGTTCTTC	CASSLGPSRGGDEQFF
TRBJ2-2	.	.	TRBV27	TGTGCCAGCAGTTTATTCGTGGGAGCTACCGGGGAGCTGTTTTTT	CASSLFVGATGELFF
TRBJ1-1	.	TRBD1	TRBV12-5	TGTGCTAGTGGTTTGGACAGGGGGCCTGGGAACACTGAAGCTTTCTTT	CASGLDRGPGNTEAFF
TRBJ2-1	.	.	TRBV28	TGTGCCAGCAGTTCGCGACTAGGCCGTCTTGGGTTGATTGAGCAGTTCTTC	CASSSRLGRLGLIEQFF
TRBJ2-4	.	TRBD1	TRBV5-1	TGCGCCAGCAGCTTGGACGGGACAGGGATGAACATTCAGTACTTC	CASSLDGTGMNIQYF
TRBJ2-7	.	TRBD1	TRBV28	TGTGCCAGCAGTTCGATAGACAGGGGGCAATACGAGCAGTACTTC	CASSSIDRGQYEQYF
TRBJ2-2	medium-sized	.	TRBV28	TGTGCCAGCAGTTTAAGGGACACGATTAACACCGGGGAGCTGTTTTTT	CASSLRDTINTGELFF
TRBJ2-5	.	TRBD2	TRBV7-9	TGTGCCAGCAGCCCCCGGGGGGGTAGGGAGACCCAGTACTTC	CASSPRGGRETQYF
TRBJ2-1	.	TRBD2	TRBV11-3	TGTGCCAGCAGCCCCCAAGGCCTAGCGGGAACGGGTGAGCAGTTCTTC	CASSPQGLAGTGEQFF
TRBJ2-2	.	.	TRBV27	TGTGCCAGCAGTTCCATCACCGGGGAGCTGTTTTTT	CASSSITGELFF
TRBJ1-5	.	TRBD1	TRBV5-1	TGCGCCAGCAGCTTAGGTGTAGGGGGCGGGCAGCCCCAGCATTTT	CASSLGVGGGQPQHF
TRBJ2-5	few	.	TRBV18	TGTGCCAGCTCCCCCGTTCCCGGGGAGACCCAGTACTTC	CASSPVPGETQYF
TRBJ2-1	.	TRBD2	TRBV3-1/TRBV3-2	TGTGCCAGCAGCCAAGATGCGGGACTATTCAATGAGCAGTTCTTC	CASSQDAGLFNEQFF
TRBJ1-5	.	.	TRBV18	TGTGCCAGCTCACCGCAGGGGTTCGGGCTTCAGCCCCAGCATTTT	CASSPQGFGLQPQHF
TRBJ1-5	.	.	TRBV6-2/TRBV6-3	TGTGCCAGCAGCATGTTTAGCGGGCAGCCCCAGCATTTT	CASSMFSGQPQHF
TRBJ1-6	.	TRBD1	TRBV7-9	TGTGCCAGCAGCTACGACAGGGGGCGATCACCCCTCCACTTT	CASSYDRGRSPLHF
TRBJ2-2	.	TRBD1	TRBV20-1	TGCAGTGCTAGTTCTCCGGGACAGGGGCGTACCGGGGAGCTGTTTTTT	CSASSPGQGRTGELFF
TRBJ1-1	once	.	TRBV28	TGTGCCAGCAGTCCCTCCACAGCCACTGAAGCTTTCTTT	CASSPSTATEAFF
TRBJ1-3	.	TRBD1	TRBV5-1	TGCGCCAGCAGCTTAAGGACAGGGAGAGGGGGAAACACCATATATTTT	CASSLRTGRGGNTIYF
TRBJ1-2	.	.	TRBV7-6	TGTGCCAGCAGCTTAGTGTCAGGGGCTGGCTACACCTTC	CASSLVSGAGYTF
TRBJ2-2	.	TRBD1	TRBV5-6	TGTGCCAGCAGCTTGGGGACAGGGAACACCGGGGAGCTGTTTTTT	CASSLGTGNTGELFF
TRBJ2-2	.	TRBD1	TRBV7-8	TGTGCCAGCAGCTTATTAAAACAGGGGGCGAAGACCGGGGAGCTGTTTTTT	CASSLLKQGAKTGELFF